This T cell receptor beta chain was identified during a study of blood T cell repertoires in COVID-19. Study details: Spain, Italy and the United States supplied samples that represented acute and convalescent COVID-19. T cells, B-cell-depleted T cells, or PBMCs provided the cDNA or gDNA that served as material.

Assay: immunoSEQ multiplex PCR; the TCRdb copy retains only in-frame clones and omits some. The sample records roughly 97,000 clones, roughly four fifths being singletons. CDR3 size: 14 residues. V trimming: 4 bases; J trimming: 6 bases; junction bases outside the gene matches: 8. Germline V gene lookup returns CDR1 KGHSH and CDR2 LQKENI. The sequenced material came from peripheral blood. The receptor was derived from a man in his sixties with acute or convalescent COVID-19. This chain connects TRBV18 to TRBJ1-2, with TRBD1 matching over 7 bases. CDR3 residues: CASSRNDRVNGYTF. The CDR3 region has the DNA TGTGCCAGCTCACGCAATGACAGGGTTAATGGCTACACCTTC. Full variable domain (outside the CDR3, taken from reference TRBV18 and TRBJ1-2): NAGVMQNPRHLVRRRGQEARLRCSPMKGHSHVYWYRQLPEEGLKFMVYLQKENIIDESGMPKERFSAEFPKEGPSILRIQQVVRGDSAAYFCASSRNDRVNGYTFGSGTRLTVV.